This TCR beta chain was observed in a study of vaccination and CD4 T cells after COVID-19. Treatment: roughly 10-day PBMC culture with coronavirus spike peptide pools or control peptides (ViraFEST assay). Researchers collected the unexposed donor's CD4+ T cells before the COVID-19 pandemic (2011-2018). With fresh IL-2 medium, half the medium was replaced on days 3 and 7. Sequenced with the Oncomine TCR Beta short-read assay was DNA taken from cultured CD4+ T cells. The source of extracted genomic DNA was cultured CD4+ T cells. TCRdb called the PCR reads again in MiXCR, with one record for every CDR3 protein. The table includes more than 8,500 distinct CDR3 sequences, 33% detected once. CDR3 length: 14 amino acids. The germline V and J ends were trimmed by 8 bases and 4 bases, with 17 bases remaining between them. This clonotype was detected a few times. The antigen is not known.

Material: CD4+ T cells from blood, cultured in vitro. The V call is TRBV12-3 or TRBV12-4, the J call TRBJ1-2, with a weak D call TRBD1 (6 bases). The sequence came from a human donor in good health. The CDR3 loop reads CASSLAGGIYGYTF. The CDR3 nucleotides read TGTGCCAGCTCACTTGCGGGGGGCATCTATGGCTACACCTTC.